A selection of T cell receptor beta chains follows, all from one sample in a study of blood T cell repertoires in COVID-19. Generated by immunoSEQ multiplex PCR, the TCRdb table keeps only in-frame clones and is missing some. The sample shows roughly 40,000 clones, 79% of them seen only once. Sequencing was performed on peripheral blood. The receptors stem from a woman of 80 years or more with acute or convalescent COVID-19. CDR3s include the opening cysteine and the closing phenylalanine or tryptophan. D genes are given only for firm matches. Not all rows give a size; the values are once, few, many and, for expanded clones, a class.

>NA|NA|TRBJ1-1|TRBV19
CASSTYRREMNTEAFF
TGTGCCAGTAGTACGTACCGCAGGGAAATGAACACTGAAGCTTTCTTT
>NA|NA|TRBJ1-4|TRBV5-1
CASSLGGRVDEKLFF
TGCGCCAGCAGCTTGGGGGGCAGGGTGGATGAAAAACTGTTTTTT
>NA|many|TRBJ2-7|TRBV9
CASSVLSREQYEQYF
TGTGCCAGCAGCGTCCTCTCAAGGGAGCAATACGAGCAGTACTTC
>TRBD2|once|TRBJ2-3|TRBV19
CASSVTSGRTDTQYF
TGTGCCAGTAGTGTGACTAGCGGGAGGACAGATACGCAGTATTTT
>TRBD1|few|TRBJ1-2|TRBV7-9
CASSWRTGSYTF
TGTGCCAGCAGCTGGAGGACAGGGAGCTACACCTTC
>NA|NA|TRBJ1-3|TRBV2
CASMIRGFGNTIYF
TGTGCCAGCATGATAAGGGGGTTTGGAAACACCATATATTTT
>NA|NA|TRBJ2-1|TRBV9
CASSVVKGARNEQFF
TGTGCCAGCAGCGTAGTTAAGGGAGCACGGAATGAGCAGTTCTTC
>TRBD1|NA|TRBJ1-1|TRBV5-1
CASSVAGGRNTEAFF
TGCGCCAGCAGCGTTGCAGGGGGTCGGAACACTGAAGCTTTCTTT
>TRBD1|NA|TRBJ1-1|TRBV30
CAWTTGTGGFEDTEAFF
TGTGCCTGGACTACCGGGACAGGGGGCTTCGAGGACACTGAAGCTTTCTTT
>NA|NA|TRBJ1-1|TRBV11-2
CASSLGAVKAFF
TGTGCCAGCAGTCTAGGGGCAGTAAAAGCTTTCTTT
>NA|NA|TRBJ1-2|TRBV11-1
CASSLSRDYGYTF
TGTGCCAGCAGCTTATCCAGGGACTATGGCTACACCTTC
>NA|NA|TRBJ1-4|TRBV6-5
CASSYTTGTNEKLFF
TGTGCCAGCAGTTACACCACAGGGACTAATGAAAAACTGTTTTTT
>NA|NA|TRBJ1-6|TRBV3-1/TRBV3-2
CASTELSNSPLHF
TGTGCCAGCACCGAACTGAGTAATTCACCCCTCCACTTT
>TRBD2|few|TRBJ2-7|TRBV6-5
CASSTWTSPYEQYF
TGTGCCAGCAGTACCTGGACTAGCCCCTACGAGCAGTACTTC
>NA|NA|TRBJ2-1|TRBV12-2
CASRPFRTGRGEQFF
TGTGCAAGTCGCCCCTTCCGGACAGGGAGAGGCGAGCAGTTCTTC
>NA|NA|TRBJ1-2|TRBV5-1
CASRRKTLSDGGYTF
TGCGCCAGCAGACGGAAGACATTATCGGATGGTGGCTACACCTTC
>TRBD1|few|TRBJ2-7|TRBV29-1
CSARPGTGLGEQYF
TGCAGCGCTAGACCCGGGACAGGCCTAGGAGAGCAGTACTTC
>NA|NA|TRBJ1-1|TRBV7-9
CASSLGTPQGAFF
TGTGCCAGCAGCTTAGGGACACCCCAGGGAGCTTTCTTT
>NA|once|TRBJ1-1|TRBV19
CASSEPSSAGGVTEAFF
TGTGCCAGTAGTGAACCCTCCTCGGCCGGGGGGGTCACTGAAGCTTTCTTT
>NA|NA|TRBJ2-5|TRBV15
CATSSGAGQRETQYF
TGTGCCACCAGCAGTGGGGCAGGACAGAGGGAGACCCAGTACTTC
>TRBD2|NA|TRBJ2-1|TRBV27
CASSLSRLAGFNEQFF
TGTGCCAGCAGTTTATCGAGATTAGCGGGCTTCAATGAGCAGTTCTTC